This T cell receptor beta chain is from a study of T cells in Graves' hyperthyroidism and ophthalmopathy. Study summary: At the time of initial diagnosis and before any treatment, peripheral blood was collected. Regarding the study as a whole: Most thyroid clonotypes expanded above 0.001 were also detected in blood. A 13 V-J model separated ophthalmopathy from stable hyperthyroidism.

Authors of the study amplified TCR beta CDR3 regions from RNA transcripts. The HTBI primer set was used in a first-round RT-PCR of the TCR CDR3. TCRdb reprocessed the multiplex PCR reads via MiXCR and lists one record per CDR3 protein. The table lists hundreds of thousands of distinct CDR3 sequences, about 17% of them singletons. The table lists this clonotype with a few counts. The antigen remains undetermined. Patients with ophthalmopathy all had a Clinical Activity Score of at least 3, a NOSPECS grade of at least 4 and duration under 3 months. Sequenced sample: blood. The source is a young woman with Graves' ophthalmopathy.

CDR3 amino acids: CASSADMGSLYGYTF. CDR3 sequence (DNA): TGTGCCAGCAGCGCGGACATGGGAAGTCTCTATGGCTACACCTTC. This sequence joins TRBV9 and TRBJ1-2; tentatively, D is TRBD1 (5 bases). The CDR3 contains 15 residues. Trimming shortened V by 3 bases and J by 4 bases, and 16 bases separated the two germline ends. CDR1 and CDR2 (germline): SGDLS, YYNGEE.